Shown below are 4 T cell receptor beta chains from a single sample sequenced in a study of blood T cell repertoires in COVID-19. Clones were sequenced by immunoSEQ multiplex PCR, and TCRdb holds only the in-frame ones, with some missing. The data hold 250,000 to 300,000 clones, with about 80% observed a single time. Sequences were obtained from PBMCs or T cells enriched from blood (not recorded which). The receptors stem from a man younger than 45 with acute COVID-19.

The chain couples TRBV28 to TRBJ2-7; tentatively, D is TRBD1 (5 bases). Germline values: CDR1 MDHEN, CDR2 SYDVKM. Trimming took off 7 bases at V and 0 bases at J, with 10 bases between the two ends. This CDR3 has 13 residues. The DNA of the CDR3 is TGTGCCAGCACTCCAGGGCCCTCCTACGAGCAGTACGTC. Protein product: CASTPGPSYEQYV.

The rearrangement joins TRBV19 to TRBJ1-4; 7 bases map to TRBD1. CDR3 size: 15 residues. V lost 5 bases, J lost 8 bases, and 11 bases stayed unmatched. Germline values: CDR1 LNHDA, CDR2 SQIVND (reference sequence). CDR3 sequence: CASSPQGVGEEKLFF. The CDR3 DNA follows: TGTGCCAGTAGTCCTCAGGGGGTCGGGGAAGAAAAACTGTTTTTT. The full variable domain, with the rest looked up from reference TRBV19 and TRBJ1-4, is DGGITQSPKYLFRKEGQNVTLSCEQNLNHDAMYWYRQDPGQGLRLIYYSQIVNDFQKGDIAEGYSVSREKKESFPLTVTSAQKNPTAFYLCASSPQGVGEEKLFFGSGTQLSVL.

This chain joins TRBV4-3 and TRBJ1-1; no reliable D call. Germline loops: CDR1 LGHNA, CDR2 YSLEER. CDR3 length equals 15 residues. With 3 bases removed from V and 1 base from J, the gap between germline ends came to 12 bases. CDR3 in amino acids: CASSHGFNRNTEAFF. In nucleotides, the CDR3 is TGCGCCAGCAGCCACGGATTTAACAGGAACACTGAAGCTTTCTTT.

CDR3 residues: CASSEFDSHNYGYTF. The CDR3 DNA follows: TGTGCCAGCAGTGAATTTGACAGCCATAACTATGGCTACACCTTC. J is TRBJ1-2 and V is TRBV25-1; D is possibly TRBD1 (5 bases). Trimming pared 1 base from V and 1 base from J, leaving 10 bases between. The CDR3 covers 15 residues. From germline, CDR1 is MGHDK and CDR2 SYGVNS.